The 20 T cell receptor beta chains given below trace back to one sample, sequenced in a study of naive and memory T cell subsets. Study-level points and caveats: A few larger clonotypes appeared in naive repertoires, especially CD8, possibly memory cells re-expressing CD45RA.

The beta constant-region primer was an equimolar mix of two oligonucleotides covering TRBC1 and TRBC2. Four rounds of PCR amplified the ligated cDNA using nested alpha and beta constant-region primers plus SP2. Using its own MiXCR run on the UMI-ligation and nested PCR reads, TCRdb lists one record per CDR3 protein. The data contain about 90,000 distinct CDR3 sequences, approximately 10% of them singletons. No antigens are known for them. What was sequenced was naive CD4+ T cells from blood. These receptors all stem from a human donor in good health.

A few counts support this clonotype. J is TRBJ1-3 and V is TRBV29-1; a possible D gene is TRBD1 (6 bases). V lost 0 bases and J 1 base, leaving 7 bases between the germline ends. The CDR3 is 14 amino acids. Germline assignment: CDR1 SQVTM and CDR2 ANQGSEA. This chain's CDR3 is CSVEDTGSGNTIYF. The CDR3 nucleotides are TGCAGCGTTGAAGATACAGGGTCTGGAAACACCATATATTTT.

CDR3 DNA sequence: TGCAGCGTTGGGTCCAGGGGGGTATCGGCTTTCTTT. Translation gives CSVGSRGVSAFF. The V call is TRBV29-1, the J call TRBJ1-1; 7 bases match TRBD1. This CDR3 has 12 amino acids. Germline loops: CDR1 SQVTM, CDR2 ANQGSEA. V dropped 4 bases and J dropped 11; count of bases not matched to a gene: 10.

V and J are TRBV12-3 or TRBV12-4 and TRBJ2-3, with D perhaps TRBD2 (6 bases). V lost 2 bases to trimming and J lost 5 bases, with 14 bases between them. CDR3 length equals 15 residues. DNA for the CDR3: TGTGCCAGCAGTTTAAAGAGGGAGGCCAAAGATACGCAGTATTTT. It specifies CASSLKREAKDTQYF.

In this sample, this clonotype turned up many times. The chain joins TRBV12-3 or TRBV12-4 to TRBJ2-1, with 7 bases that match TRBD1. CDR3 size: 15 residues. V gave up 2 bases and J gave up 7 bases; unmatched junction bases: 8. CDR3 protein: CASSLTLKQGNEQFF. As DNA, the CDR3 is TGTGCCAGCAGTTTAACCCTCAAACAGGGGAATGAGCAGTTCTTC.

This clonotype was seen only a few times. The gene calls are TRBV12-3 or TRBV12-4 and TRBJ2-1; 8 nucleotides align to TRBD1. Unmatched junction bases numbered 10, after V lost 6 bases and J lost 15 bases. This CDR3 is 12 amino acids long. In DNA form, the CDR3 reads TGTGCCAGCAGCTACGGACAGGGTTCGGGGTTCTTC. This translates into CASSYGQGSGFF.

This chain uses TRBV6-2 or TRBV6-3 with TRBJ2-3, with 10 positions matching TRBD2. The CDR3 totals 18 residues. With V trimmed by 6 bases and J by 1 base, 13 bases remained unmatched. Germline values: CDR1 MNHEY, CDR2 SVGEGT. CDR3 coding DNA: TGTGCCAGCAGCTCGACTGGAAGGACTAGCGGACGCACAGATACGCAGTATTTT. Translating gives CASSSTGRTSGRTDTQYF.

This clonotype was seen only a few times. The CDR3 nucleotides are TGTGCCAGCAGCCATTTCTTACAGGGAGGAGAGACCCAGTACTTC. Amino acids: CASSHFLQGGETQYF. This chain connects TRBV5-6 to TRBJ2-5; D assignment may be TRBD1 or TRBD2 (6 bases each). The CDR3 sequence is 15 residues long. V dropped 4 bases and J dropped 4 bases, with 17 bases sitting between them. Per germline, CDR1 SGHDT and CDR2 YYEEEE.

This clonotype was seen repeatedly, ten times or more. The CDR3 loop reads CASSIERQGLRSPLHF. The DNA of the CDR3 is TGTGCCAGTAGTATAGAGAGGCAGGGATTAAGATCACCCCTCCACTTT. The chain recombines TRBV19 with TRBJ1-6, with D perhaps matching TRBD1 (5 bases). Germline loops: CDR1 LNHDA, CDR2 SQIVND (reference sequence). The CDR3 totals 16 residues. V shed 0 bases and J shed 10 bases, with 16 bases lying between them.

This chain connects TRBV7-2 to TRBJ2-3; 8 bases map to TRBD2. This CDR3 spans 14 amino acids. Germline CDR1 is SGHTA and CDR2 is FQGNSA. V shed 5 bases, J shed 7 bases, and the junction held 8 bases outside the gene matches. The CDR3 region has the DNA TGTGCCAGCAGCGAAGGGGTTAGCGGGAATACGCAGTATTTT. This gives the protein CASSEGVSGNTQYF.

This chain links TRBV27 with TRBJ2-2; the D gene could be TRBD1 or TRBD2 (5 bases each). V was clipped by 5 bases and J by 7 bases, with 14 bases between them. CDR3 length: 14 residues. Looked up from germline, CDR1 is MNHEY and CDR2 is SMNVEV (reference sequence). CDR3: CASSGGVTYGELFF. As DNA, the CDR3 is TGTGCCAGCAGTGGGGGTGTAACCTACGGGGAGCTGTTTTTT.

The table lists this clonotype with many counts. The chain joins TRBV5-4 to TRBJ2-7; the D is unclear. CDR1 is SGHNT and CDR2 is YYREEE in the germline V gene (reference sequence). The CDR3 is 12 residues long. The V and J ends lost 2 bases and 4 bases respectively, with 7 bases between them. Here the CDR3 reads CASSFDRYEQYF. As DNA, the CDR3 is TGTGCCAGCAGCTTCGATCGGTACGAGCAGTACTTC.

This clonotype was found many times. The gene calls are TRBV7-9 and TRBJ2-1; 8 nucleotides align to TRBD2. V was clipped by 4 bases and J by 7 bases; unmatched bases: 12. The germline gives CDR1 SEHNR, CDR2 FQNEAQ (reference sequence). This CDR3 is built from 16 residues. The CDR3 nucleotides read TGTGCCAGCAGCTCCGGTATTGGACTAGCTGTAAATGAGCAGTTCTTC. Translated, it gives CASSSGIGLAVNEQFF.

The gene calls are TRBV10-3 and TRBJ2-3, with D perhaps assigned TRBD1 or TRBD2 (5 bases each). Germline-derived CDR1 and CDR2 are ENHRY and SYGVKD. The CDR3 covers 15 residues. Trimming stripped 6 bases from V and 2 bases from J, with 15 bases between. CDR3: CAISSDGTNTDTQYF. CDR3 in DNA: TGTGCCATCAGCTCGGACGGGACGAACACAGATACGCAGTATTTT.

This clonotype occurred many times. The chain has TRBV7-8 and TRBJ1-1; 7 bases line up with TRBD1. The CDR3 covers 14 residues. Per the germline V gene, CDR1 is SGHVS and CDR2 is FQNEAQ. V lost 4 bases and J lost 3; bases outside the gene matches: 5. The CDR3 loop reads CASSWGQPYTEAFF. For the CDR3, the DNA is TGTGCCAGCAGCTGGGGACAGCCGTACACTGAAGCTTTCTTT.

The chain carries TRBV6-2 or TRBV6-3 and TRBJ2-7, with 8 bases aligning to TRBD1. Germline V CDR1 and CDR2: MNHEY, SVGEGT. V shed 5 bases, J shed 5 bases, and the junction held 11 bases outside the gene matches. The CDR3 is 15 amino acids. The CDR3 is CASSILARGRNEQYF. In DNA form, the CDR3 reads TGTGCCAGCAGTATTCTGGCCAGGGGGCGAAACGAGCAGTACTTC.

This chain connects TRBV6-2 or TRBV6-3 to TRBJ2-7, with D perhaps TRBD2 (5 bases). The germline CDR1 and CDR2 sequences are MNHEY and SVGEGT. Trimming removed 1 base at V and 2 bases at J, with 9 bases between. This CDR3 spans 14 amino acids. CDR3 region: CASSYFGITYEQYF. CDR3 DNA: TGTGCCAGCAGTTACTTCGGGATAACCTACGAGCAGTACTTC.

A few counts support this clonotype. The chain employs TRBV7-9 and TRBJ2-7; D might be TRBD1 (7 bases). CDR1 and CDR2 (germline): SEHNR, FQNEAQ (reference sequence). This CDR3 has 14 residues. V was shortened by 2 bases and J by 3 bases, with 11 bases between the two germline ends. DNA of the CDR3: TGTGCCAGCAGCTTACAGGGGGGTGACTACGAGCAGTACTTC. Protein: CASSLQGGDYEQYF.

Many counts were recorded for this clonotype. The genes are TRBV4-3 and TRBJ1-1; no reliable D call. V dropped 0 bases and J dropped 3 bases, with 11 bases sitting between them. Per the germline V gene, CDR1 is LGHNA and CDR2 is YSLEER. This CDR3 has 15 amino acids. The CDR3 reads CASSQERYRDTEAFF. DNA for the CDR3: TGCGCCAGCAGCCAAGAGAGATACAGAGACACTGAAGCTTTCTTT.

This clonotype was detected only a few times. The V call is TRBV30, the J call TRBJ2-1; D is uncertain. Germline CDR1 and CDR2: GTSNPN and SVGIG (reference sequence). Deletions cut 1 base from V and 5 bases from J, with 6 bases between. CDR3 length equals 12 residues. CDR3 DNA: TGTGCCTGGAGTGCCAGAAACAATGAGCAGTTCTTC. Its translation is CAWSARNNEQFF.

Only a few counts were recorded for this clonotype. V gene TRBV4-3 combines with J gene TRBJ1-4, with D tentatively TRBD1 (6 bases). The V gene lost 2 bases and the J gene lost 2 bases, with 21 bases spanning the gap. CDR1 and CDR2 from the germline V gene are LGHNA and YSLEER. The CDR3 contains 19 residues. The CDR3 sequence is CASSQSVPIRGLTNEKLFF. The CDR3 nucleotides are TGCGCCAGCAGCCAAAGTGTACCTATTCGGGGGCTTACTAATGAAAAACTGTTTTTT.